This T cell receptor (beta chain) stems from a study of neurological immune-mediated disorders. Findings and limits, study-wide: Among expanded clones, no CDR3 amino acid sequences were shared across subjects, a pattern suggesting private repertoires in all groups.

V was shortened by 2 bases and J by 5 bases, with 6 bases between the two germline ends. CDR3 length equals 12 residues. Germline V gene lookup returns CDR1 SGHTA and CDR2 FQGNSA. Concerning this clonotype itself: The antigen remains undetermined.

The team produced cDNA through 5'RACE using 10-nucleotide random UMIs. A single run covered 15-18 subjects with over 180 million TCR-beta sequences. TCRdb re-called the 5' RACE reads through MiXCR, storing one row per CDR3 protein. Here the sample spans about 53,000 distinct CDR3 sequences, about 9% being singletons. Time point reported: longitudinal time-point 1 (baseline). 2 million PBMCs stored at -80 C were the source of the unsorted libraries. The sample comprised PBMCs. This chain uses TRBV7-2 with TRBJ1-1; the D is unclear. The clonotype was recovered from a woman aged 40 to 50 in good health. CDR3 protein: CASSLRSTEAFF. Here the CDR3 DNA reads TGTGCCAGCAGCTTACGGTCTACTGAAGCTTTCTTT.